Listed below are T cell receptor beta chains from one sample, sequenced in a study of blood T cell repertoires in COVID-19. Profiled with immunoSEQ multiplex PCR; TCRdb holds only in-frame clones, not every one. The sample contains fewer than 250,000 clones, just over 85% of which appear only once. The sequenced sample was peripheral blood. The receptors derive from a man aged 45-65 years with acute or convalescent COVID-19. The CDR3 runs from the conserved cysteine through the conserved F or W. The D gene is left open where the match is weak. Only some rows state a clone size, as once, few, many or a class for expanded clones.

d_gene: NA
v_gene: TRBV9
abundance: large
j_gene: TRBJ2-7
CDR3aa: CASRGTGQEQYF
CDR3nt: TGTGCCAGCAGGGGTACAGGGCAAGAGCAGTACTTC

d_gene: TRBD2
v_gene: TRBV4-2
abundance: NA
j_gene: TRBJ2-3
CDR3aa: CASSQGLAETDTQYF
CDR3nt: TGTGCCAGCAGCCAAGGGCTAGCGGAGACAGATACGCAGTATTTT

d_gene: NA
v_gene: TRBV7-8
abundance: NA
j_gene: TRBJ1-1
CDR3aa: CASSLGVWANTEAFF
CDR3nt: TGTGCCAGCAGCTTAGGAGTATGGGCGAACACTGAAGCTTTCTTT

d_gene: NA
v_gene: TRBV9
abundance: NA
j_gene: TRBJ1-2
CDR3aa: CASSPEMSGNSYGYTF
CDR3nt: TGTGCCAGCAGCCCAGAGATGTCGGGGAACTCCTATGGCTACACCTTC

d_gene: NA
v_gene: TRBV5-1
abundance: few
j_gene: TRBJ2-1
CDR3aa: CASSLGDSAYNEQFF
CDR3nt: TGCGCCAGCAGCTTAGGGGACTCTGCCTACAATGAGCAGTTCTTC

d_gene: TRBD1
v_gene: TRBV7-9
abundance: NA
j_gene: TRBJ1-1
CDR3aa: CASSRTGSFTEAFF
CDR3nt: TGTGCCAGCAGTCGGACAGGGAGTTTTACTGAAGCTTTCTTT

d_gene: TRBD1
v_gene: TRBV18
abundance: NA
j_gene: TRBJ1-1
CDR3aa: CASSTSQGANWGTEAFF
CDR3nt: TGTGCCAGCTCCACCAGTCAGGGGGCGAATTGGGGTACTGAAGCTTTCTTT

d_gene: TRBD1
v_gene: TRBV30
abundance: NA
j_gene: TRBJ1-5
CDR3aa: CAWSLGGVSQPQHF
CDR3nt: TGTGCCTGGAGTCTAGGGGGCGTGAGTCAGCCCCAGCATTTT

d_gene: NA
v_gene: TRBV11-2
abundance: NA
j_gene: TRBJ1-1
CDR3aa: CASSPDRSPTMNTEAFF
CDR3nt: TGTGCCAGCAGCCCAGACAGGAGCCCCACCATGAACACTGAAGCTTTCTTT

d_gene: NA
v_gene: TRBV7-9
abundance: NA
j_gene: TRBJ2-5
CDR3aa: CASSPLGHQEKTQYF
CDR3nt: TGTGCCAGCAGCCCATTGGGACACCAAGAGAAGACCCAGTACTTC

d_gene: TRBD2
v_gene: TRBV30
abundance: NA
j_gene: TRBJ2-4
CDR3aa: CAWRAGGGNIQYF
CDR3nt: TGTGCCTGGAGGGCGGGGGGTGGAAACATTCAGTACTTC

d_gene: NA
v_gene: TRBV18
abundance: NA
j_gene: TRBJ2-7
CDR3aa: CASSPPGSSYEQYF
CDR3nt: TGTGCCAGCTCACCACCGGGCAGCTCCTACGAGCAGTACTTC

d_gene: TRBD2
v_gene: TRBV7-6
abundance: NA
j_gene: TRBJ2-4
CDR3aa: CASSSGTSGGLAKNIQYF
CDR3nt: TGTGCCAGCAGCTCCGGGACTAGCGGGGGTCTAGCCAAAAACATTCAGTACTTC

d_gene: TRBD1
v_gene: TRBV6-5
abundance: NA
j_gene: TRBJ1-5
CDR3aa: CASSQQGVNQPQHF
CDR3nt: TGTGCCAGCAGTCAACAGGGGGTCAATCAGCCCCAGCATTTT